Sequencing of this T cell receptor (beta chain) was carried out in a study of post-analysis software for immune sequencing data. Study-wide background: Recorded disease courses covered relapsing-remitting, secondary progressive and progressive-relapsing multiple sclerosis. Some patients had no subtype annotation.

Whole-study results and caveats: Relative to controls, patients had a few TRBV segments at higher frequency, with TRBV5-6, TRBV5-1 and TRBV20-1 among these. Significantly lower normalized Chao1 diversity was seen in multiple sclerosis patients than in controls.

As concerns this clonotype: The antigen is unknown.

cDNA libraries for TCR beta contained unique molecular identifiers. Once roughly 0.95 to 10 million T cells were used, roughly 0.5 million cDNA molecules resulted. In TCRdb, the PCR reads were re-called with MiXCR into one record per CDR3 protein. The sample has about 820,000 distinct CDR3 sequences; about 53% are singletons. Losses at the gene ends were 3 bases for V and 5 bases for J; bases not matched to a gene: 6. CDR1 is DFQATT and CDR2 is SNEGSKA in the germline V gene (reference sequence). The CDR3 is made up of 14 amino acids. This receptor was identified in a girl aged 10 to 17 with multiple sclerosis. Sequencing was done on a sample of blood. The chain has TRBV20-1 and TRBJ2-3; 9 nucleotides agree with TRBD1. The CDR3, as DNA: TGCAGTGCTAGGTACAGGGGGCGAGGAGATACGCAGTATTTT. This codes for CSARYRGRGDTQYF.